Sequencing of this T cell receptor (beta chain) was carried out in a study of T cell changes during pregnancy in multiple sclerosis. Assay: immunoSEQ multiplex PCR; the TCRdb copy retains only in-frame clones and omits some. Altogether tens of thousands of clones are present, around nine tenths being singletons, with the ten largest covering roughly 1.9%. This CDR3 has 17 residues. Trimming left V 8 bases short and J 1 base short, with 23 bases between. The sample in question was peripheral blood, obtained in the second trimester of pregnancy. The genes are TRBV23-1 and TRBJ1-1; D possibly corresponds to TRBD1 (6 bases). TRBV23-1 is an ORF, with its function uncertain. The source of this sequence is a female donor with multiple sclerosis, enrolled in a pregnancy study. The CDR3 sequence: CASPRTAKTRGNTEAFF. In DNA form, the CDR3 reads TGCGCCAGCCCTAGGACAGCGAAAACGAGGGGGAACACTGAAGCTTTCTTT.